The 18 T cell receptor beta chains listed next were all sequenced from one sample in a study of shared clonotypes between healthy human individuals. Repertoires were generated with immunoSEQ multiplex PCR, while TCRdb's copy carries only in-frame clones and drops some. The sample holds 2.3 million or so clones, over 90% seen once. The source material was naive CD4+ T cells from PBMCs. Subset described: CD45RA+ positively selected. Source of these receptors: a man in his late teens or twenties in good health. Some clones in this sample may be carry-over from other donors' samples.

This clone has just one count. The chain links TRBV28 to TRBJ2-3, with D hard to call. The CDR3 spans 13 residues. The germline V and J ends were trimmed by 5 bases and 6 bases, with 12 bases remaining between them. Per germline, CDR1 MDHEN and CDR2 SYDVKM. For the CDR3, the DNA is TGTGCCAGCAGTGACTCCGCCAGGGATACGCAGTATTTT. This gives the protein CASSDSARDTQYF.

The CDR3: CASSRTGDTNSPLHF. Here the CDR3 DNA reads TGTGCCAGCAGTAGGACAGGGGATACTAATTCACCCCTCCACTTT. The rearrangement joins TRBV27 to TRBJ1-6; 9 bases align to TRBD1. Germline values: CDR1 MNHEY, CDR2 SMNVEV (reference sequence). Trimming took 5 bases from V and 6 from J; bases not matched to a gene: 5. This CDR3 region has 15 residues.

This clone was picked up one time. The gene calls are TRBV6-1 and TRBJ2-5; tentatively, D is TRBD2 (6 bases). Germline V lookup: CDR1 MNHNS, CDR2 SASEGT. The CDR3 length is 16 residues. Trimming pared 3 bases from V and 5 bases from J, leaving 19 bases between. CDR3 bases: TGTGCCAGCAGTGACCTCTCGACTAGTGCGCGGGAGACCCAGTACTTC. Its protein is CASSDLSTSARETQYF.

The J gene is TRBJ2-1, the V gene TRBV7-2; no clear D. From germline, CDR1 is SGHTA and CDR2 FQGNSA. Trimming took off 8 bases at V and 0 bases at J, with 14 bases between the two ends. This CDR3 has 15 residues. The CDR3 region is CASGFGPSSYNEQFF. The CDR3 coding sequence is TGTGCCAGCGGGTTCGGACCAAGCTCCTACAATGAGCAGTTCTTC.

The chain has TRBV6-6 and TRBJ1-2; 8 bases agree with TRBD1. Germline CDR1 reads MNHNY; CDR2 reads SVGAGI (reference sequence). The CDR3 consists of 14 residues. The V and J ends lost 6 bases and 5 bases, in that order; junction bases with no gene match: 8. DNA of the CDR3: TGTGCCAGCAGACCAGGGGGCGGTTATTATGGCTACACCTTC. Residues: CASRPGGGYYGYTF.

The CDR3 loop is CASSAKRGQMVADTQYF. The CDR3 region has the DNA TGTGCCAGCAGCGCGAAACGGGGGCAGATGGTCGCAGATACGCAGTATTTT. The chain employs TRBV7-6 and TRBJ2-3; either TRBD1 or TRBD2 may supply D (6 bases each). The CDR3 consists of 17 residues. In germline, CDR1 is SGHVS, CDR2 FNYEAQ. V was shortened by 5 bases and J by 4 bases, with 22 bases between the two germline ends.

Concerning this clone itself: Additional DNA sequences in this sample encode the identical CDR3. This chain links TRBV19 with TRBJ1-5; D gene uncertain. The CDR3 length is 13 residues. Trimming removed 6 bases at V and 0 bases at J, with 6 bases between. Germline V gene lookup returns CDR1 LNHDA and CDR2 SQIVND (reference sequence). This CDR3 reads CASRDYSNQPQHF. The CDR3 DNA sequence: TGTGCCAGTAGGGATTATAGCAATCAGCCCCAGCATTTT.

The CDR3 nucleotides read TGTGCCAGCAGCCGCCCCACGAGCGCGGAGACCCAGTACTTC. This sequence encodes CASSRPTSAETQYF. The chain is built from TRBV7-9 and TRBJ2-5; D is unclear. Deletions cut 5 bases from V and 5 bases from J, with 15 bases between. The CDR3 is made up of 14 amino acids. Germline values: CDR1 SEHNR, CDR2 FQNEAQ (reference sequence).

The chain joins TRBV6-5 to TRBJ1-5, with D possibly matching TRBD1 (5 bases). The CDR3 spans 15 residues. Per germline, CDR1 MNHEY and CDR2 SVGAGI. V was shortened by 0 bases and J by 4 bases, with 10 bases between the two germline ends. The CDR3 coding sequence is TGTGCCAGCAGTTACTCAGGACAAAAGAATCAGCCCCAGCATTTT. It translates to CASSYSGQKNQPQHF.

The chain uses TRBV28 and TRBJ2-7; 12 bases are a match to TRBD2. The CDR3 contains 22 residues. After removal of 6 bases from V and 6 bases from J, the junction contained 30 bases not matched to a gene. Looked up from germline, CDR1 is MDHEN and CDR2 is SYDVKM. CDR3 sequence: CASRTETSGSFPSLGGGLEQYF. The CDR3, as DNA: TGTGCCAGCAGAACCGAGACTAGCGGGAGCTTCCCTTCCTTGGGCGGGGGGCTCGAGCAGTACTTC.

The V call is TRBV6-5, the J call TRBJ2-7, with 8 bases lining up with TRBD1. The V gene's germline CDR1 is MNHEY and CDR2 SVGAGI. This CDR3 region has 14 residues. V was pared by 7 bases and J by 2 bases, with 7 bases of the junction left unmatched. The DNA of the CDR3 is TGTGCCAGCAAAACCGGGACAGGCACCTACGAGCAGTACTTC. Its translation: CASKTGTGTYEQYF.

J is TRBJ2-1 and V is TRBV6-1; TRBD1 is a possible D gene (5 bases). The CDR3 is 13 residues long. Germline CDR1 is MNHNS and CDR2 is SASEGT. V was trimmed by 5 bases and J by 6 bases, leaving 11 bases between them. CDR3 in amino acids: CASSSQGANEQFF. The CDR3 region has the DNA TGTGCCAGCAGTAGTCAGGGTGCCAATGAGCAGTTCTTC.

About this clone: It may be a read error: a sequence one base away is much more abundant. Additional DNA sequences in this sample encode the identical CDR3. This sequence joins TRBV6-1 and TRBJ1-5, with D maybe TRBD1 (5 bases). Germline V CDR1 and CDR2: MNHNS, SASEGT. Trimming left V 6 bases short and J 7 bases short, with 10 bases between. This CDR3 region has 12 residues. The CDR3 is CASSRGDQPQHF. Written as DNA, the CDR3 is TGTGCCAGCAGCCGGGGGGACCAGCCCCAGCATTTT.

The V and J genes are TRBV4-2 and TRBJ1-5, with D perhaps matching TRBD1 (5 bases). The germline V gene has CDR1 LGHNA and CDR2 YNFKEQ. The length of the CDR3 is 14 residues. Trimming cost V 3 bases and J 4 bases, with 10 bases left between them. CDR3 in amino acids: CASSQMRGNQPQHF. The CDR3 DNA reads TGTGCCAGCAGCCAGATGAGGGGAAATCAGCCCCAGCATTTT.

The DNA of the CDR3 is TGCGCCAGCAGCCAAGATTGGGCCAGAACCTACGAGCAGTACTTC. Amino acids: CASSQDWARTYEQYF. The V and J genes are TRBV4-1 and TRBJ2-7; D gene ambiguous. The germline CDR1 and CDR2 sequences are MGHRA and YSYEKL. The CDR3 sequence is 15 residues long. The germline V and J ends were trimmed by 0 bases and 2 bases, with 11 bases remaining between them.

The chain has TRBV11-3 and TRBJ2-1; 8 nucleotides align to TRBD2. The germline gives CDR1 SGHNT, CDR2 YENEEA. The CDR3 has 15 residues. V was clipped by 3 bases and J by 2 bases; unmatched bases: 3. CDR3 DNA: TGTGCCAGCAGCTTGGATAGCGGGGCCTACAATGAGCAGTTCTTC. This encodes CASSLDSGAYNEQFF.

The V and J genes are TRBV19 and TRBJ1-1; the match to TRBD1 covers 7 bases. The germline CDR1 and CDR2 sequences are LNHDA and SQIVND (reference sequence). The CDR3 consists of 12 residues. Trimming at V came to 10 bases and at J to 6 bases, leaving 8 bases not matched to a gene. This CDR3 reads CATSTGWAEAFF. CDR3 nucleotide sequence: TGTGCCACTTCGACAGGGTGGGCTGAAGCTTTCTTT.

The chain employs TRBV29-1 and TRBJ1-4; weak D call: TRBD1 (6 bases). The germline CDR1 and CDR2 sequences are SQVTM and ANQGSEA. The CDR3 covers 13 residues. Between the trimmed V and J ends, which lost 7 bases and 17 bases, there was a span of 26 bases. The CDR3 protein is CSATSGTITSPFF. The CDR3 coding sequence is TGCAGCGCCACCTCCGGGACAATCACATCCCCATTTTTT.